This T cell receptor (beta chain) was identified during a study of blood T cell repertoires in COVID-19. The V and J ends lost 1 base and 6 bases respectively, with 11 bases between them. This CDR3 has 14 amino acids. Germline loops: CDR1 SEHNR, CDR2 FQNEAQ (reference sequence). Produced via immunoSEQ multiplex PCR; TCRdb's table is partial and in-frame only. The sample consists of some 110,000 clones, about nine tenths of them appearing once. This TCR was recovered from a human donor in a cohort sampled during active COVID-19. Sample: peripheral blood. The J gene is TRBJ2-3, the V gene TRBV7-9; a weak D match, TRBD2 (7 bases). The DNA for the CDR3 is TGTGCCAGCAGCTTAGAAGGGGGGGCGGATACGCAGTATTTT. This translates into CASSLEGGADTQYF.